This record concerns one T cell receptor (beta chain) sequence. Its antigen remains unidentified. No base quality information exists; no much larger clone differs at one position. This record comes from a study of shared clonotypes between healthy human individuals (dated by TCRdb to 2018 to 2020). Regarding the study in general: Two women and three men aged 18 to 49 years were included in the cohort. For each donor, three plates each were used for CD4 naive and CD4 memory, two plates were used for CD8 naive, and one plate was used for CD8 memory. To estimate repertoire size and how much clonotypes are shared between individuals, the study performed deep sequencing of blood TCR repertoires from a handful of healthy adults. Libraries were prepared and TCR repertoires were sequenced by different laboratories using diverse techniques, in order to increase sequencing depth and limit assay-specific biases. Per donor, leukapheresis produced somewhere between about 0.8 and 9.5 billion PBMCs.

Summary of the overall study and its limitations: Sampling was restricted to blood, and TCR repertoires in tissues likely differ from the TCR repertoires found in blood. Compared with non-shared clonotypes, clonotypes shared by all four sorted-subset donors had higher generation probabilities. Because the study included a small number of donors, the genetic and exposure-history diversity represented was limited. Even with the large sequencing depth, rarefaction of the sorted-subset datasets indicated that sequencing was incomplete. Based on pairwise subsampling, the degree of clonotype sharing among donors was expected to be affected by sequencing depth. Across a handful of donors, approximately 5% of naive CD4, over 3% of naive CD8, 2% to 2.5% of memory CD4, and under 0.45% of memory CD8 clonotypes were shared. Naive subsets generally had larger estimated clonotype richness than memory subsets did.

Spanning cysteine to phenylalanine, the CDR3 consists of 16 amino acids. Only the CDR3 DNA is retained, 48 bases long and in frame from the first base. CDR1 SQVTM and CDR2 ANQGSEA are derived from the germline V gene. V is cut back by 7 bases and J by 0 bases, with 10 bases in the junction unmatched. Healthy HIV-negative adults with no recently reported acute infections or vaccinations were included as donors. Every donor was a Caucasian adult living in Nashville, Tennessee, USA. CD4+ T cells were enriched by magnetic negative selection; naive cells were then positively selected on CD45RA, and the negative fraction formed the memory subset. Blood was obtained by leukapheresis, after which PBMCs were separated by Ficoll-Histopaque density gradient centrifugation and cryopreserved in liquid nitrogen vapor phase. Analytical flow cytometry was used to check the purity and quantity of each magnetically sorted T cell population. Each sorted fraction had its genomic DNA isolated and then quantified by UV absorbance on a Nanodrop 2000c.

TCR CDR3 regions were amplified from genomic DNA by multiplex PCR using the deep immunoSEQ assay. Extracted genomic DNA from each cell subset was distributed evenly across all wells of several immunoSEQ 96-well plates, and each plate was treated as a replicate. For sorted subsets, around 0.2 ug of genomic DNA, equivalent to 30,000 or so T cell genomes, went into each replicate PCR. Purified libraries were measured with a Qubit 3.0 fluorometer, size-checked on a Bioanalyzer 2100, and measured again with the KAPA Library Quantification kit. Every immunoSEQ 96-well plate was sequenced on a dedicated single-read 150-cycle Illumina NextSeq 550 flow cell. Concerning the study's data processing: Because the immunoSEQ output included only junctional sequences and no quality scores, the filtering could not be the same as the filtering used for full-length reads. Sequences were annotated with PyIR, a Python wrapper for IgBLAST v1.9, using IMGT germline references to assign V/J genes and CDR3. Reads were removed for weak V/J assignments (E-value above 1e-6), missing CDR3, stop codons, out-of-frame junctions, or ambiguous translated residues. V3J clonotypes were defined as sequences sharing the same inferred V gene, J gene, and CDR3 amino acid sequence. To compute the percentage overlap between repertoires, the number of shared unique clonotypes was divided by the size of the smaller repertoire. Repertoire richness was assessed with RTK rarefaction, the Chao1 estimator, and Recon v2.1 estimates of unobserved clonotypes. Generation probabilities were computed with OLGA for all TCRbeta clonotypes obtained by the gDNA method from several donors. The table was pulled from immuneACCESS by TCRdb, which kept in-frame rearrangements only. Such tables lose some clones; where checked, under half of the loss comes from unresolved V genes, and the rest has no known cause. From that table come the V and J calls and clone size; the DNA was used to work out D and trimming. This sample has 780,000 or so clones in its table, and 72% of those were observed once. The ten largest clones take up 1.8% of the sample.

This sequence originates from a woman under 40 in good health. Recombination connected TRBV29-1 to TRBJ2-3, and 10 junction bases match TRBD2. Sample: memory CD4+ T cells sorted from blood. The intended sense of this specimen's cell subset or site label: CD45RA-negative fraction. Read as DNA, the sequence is TGCAGCGCCGACCCTAGCGGGAGCGCTAGCACAGATACGCAGTATTTT. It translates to CSADPSGSASTDTQYF.